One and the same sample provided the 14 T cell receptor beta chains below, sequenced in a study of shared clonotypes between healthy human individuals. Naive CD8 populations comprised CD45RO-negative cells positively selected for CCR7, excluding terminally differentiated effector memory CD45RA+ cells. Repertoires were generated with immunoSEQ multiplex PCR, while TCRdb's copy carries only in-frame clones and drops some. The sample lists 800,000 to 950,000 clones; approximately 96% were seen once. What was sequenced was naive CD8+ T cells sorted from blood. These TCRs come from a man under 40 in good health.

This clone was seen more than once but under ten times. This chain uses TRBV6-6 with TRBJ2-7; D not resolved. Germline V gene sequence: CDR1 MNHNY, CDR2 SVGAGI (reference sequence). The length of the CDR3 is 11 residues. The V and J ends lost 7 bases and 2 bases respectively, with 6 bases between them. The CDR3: CASTHTYEQYF. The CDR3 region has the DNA TGTGCCAGCACCCACACCTACGAGCAGTACTTC.

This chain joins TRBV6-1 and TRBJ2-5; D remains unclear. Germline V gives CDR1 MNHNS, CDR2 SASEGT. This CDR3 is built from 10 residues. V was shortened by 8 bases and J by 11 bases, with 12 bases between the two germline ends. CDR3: CASLPGEQYF. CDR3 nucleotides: TGTGCCAGCCTCCCCGGAGAGCAGTACTTC.

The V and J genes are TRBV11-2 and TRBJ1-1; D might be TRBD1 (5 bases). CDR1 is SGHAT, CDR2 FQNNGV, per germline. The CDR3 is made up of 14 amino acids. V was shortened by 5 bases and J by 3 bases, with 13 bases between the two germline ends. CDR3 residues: CASSRRDGDTEAFF. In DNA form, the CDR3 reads TGTGCCAGCAGCCGTCGGGACGGCGACACTGAAGCTTTCTTT.

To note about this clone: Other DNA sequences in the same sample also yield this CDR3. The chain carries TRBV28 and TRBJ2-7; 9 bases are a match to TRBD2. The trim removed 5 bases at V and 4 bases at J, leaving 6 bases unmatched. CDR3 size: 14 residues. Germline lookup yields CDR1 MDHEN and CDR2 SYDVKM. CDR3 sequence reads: CASSPLAGAYEQYF. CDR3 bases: TGTGCCAGCAGTCCCTTAGCGGGAGCTTACGAGCAGTACTTC.

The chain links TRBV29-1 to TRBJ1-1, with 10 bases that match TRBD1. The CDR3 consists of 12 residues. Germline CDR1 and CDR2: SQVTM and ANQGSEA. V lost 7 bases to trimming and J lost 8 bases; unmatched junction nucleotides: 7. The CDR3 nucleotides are TGCAGCGGCTGGACAGGGGGTGGGGAAGCTTTCTTT. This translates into CSGWTGGGEAFF.

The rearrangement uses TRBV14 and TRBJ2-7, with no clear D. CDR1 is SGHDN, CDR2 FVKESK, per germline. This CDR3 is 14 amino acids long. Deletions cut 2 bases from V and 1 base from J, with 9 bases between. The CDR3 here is CASSQFYGSYEQYF. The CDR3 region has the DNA TGTGCCAGCAGCCAATTTTACGGATCCTACGAGCAGTACTTC.

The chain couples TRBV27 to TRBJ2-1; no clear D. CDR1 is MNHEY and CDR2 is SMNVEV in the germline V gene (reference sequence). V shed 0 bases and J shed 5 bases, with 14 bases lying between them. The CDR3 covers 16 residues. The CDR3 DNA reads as TGTGCCAGCAGTTTATCATTTGGGCCTAGACACAATGAGCAGTTCTTC. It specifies CASSLSFGPRHNEQFF.

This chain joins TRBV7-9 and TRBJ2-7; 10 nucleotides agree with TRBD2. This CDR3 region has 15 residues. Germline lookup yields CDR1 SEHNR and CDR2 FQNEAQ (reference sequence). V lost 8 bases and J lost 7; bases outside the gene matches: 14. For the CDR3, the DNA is TGTGCCAGCCTGGCTAGCGGGAGTCTTGAGGTGGAGCAGTACTTC. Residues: CASLASGSLEVEQYF.

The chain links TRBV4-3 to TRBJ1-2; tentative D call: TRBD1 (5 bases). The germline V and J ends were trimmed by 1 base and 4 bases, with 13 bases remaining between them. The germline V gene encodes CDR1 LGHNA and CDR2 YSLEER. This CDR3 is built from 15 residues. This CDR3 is CASSQVRGVGYGYTF. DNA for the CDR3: TGCGCCAGCAGCCAAGTTCGGGGGGTTGGCTATGGCTACACCTTC.

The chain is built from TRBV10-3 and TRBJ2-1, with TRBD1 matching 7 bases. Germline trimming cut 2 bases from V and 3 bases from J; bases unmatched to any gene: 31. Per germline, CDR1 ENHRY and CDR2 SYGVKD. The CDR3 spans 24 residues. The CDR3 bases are TGTGCCATCAGTGAGCCTTTACGGGACAGAAAAAGGGAGTCGCCCTTTCTCCACTACAATGAGCAGTTCTTC. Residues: CAISEPLRDRKRESPFLHYNEQFF.

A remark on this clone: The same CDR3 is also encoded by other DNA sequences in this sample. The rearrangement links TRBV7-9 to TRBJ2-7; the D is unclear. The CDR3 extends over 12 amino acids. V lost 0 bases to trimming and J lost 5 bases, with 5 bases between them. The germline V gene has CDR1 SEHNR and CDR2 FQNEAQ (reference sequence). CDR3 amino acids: CASSLARNEQYF. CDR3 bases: TGTGCCAGCAGCTTAGCGAGGAACGAGCAGTACTTC.

CDR3: CASSDLFYTQYF. In DNA, the CDR3 is TGTGCCAGCAGCGACCTCTTTTATACGCAGTATTTT. This chain connects TRBV2 to TRBJ2-3; D gene ambiguous. The CDR3 sequence is 12 residues long. Trimming cost V 6 bases and J 7 bases, with 11 bases left between them. Germline values: CDR1 SNHLY, CDR2 FYNNEI.

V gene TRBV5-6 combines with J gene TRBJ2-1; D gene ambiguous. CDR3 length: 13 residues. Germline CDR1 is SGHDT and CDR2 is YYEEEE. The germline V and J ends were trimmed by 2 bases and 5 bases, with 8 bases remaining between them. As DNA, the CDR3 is TGTGCCAGCAGCTTAACCCCTAACAATGAGCAGTTCTTC. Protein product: CASSLTPNNEQFF.

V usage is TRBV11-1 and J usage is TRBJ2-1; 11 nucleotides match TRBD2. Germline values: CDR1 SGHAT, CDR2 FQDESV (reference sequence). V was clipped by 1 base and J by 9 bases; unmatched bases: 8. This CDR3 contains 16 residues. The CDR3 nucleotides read TGTGCCAGCAGCTTAGAACTAGCGGGAGCTTTTGGTGAGCAGTTCTTC. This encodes CASSLELAGAFGEQFF.